This T cell receptor (beta chain) comes out of a study of shared clonotypes between healthy human individuals. Study summary: Each donor's CD4 naive and CD4 memory cells filled three plates apiece, CD8 naive two, and CD8 memory one.

As to this clone: Its antigen remains unknown.

Points from the study as a whole: The diversity represented, both genetic and in exposure history, was limited by few donors.

TCRdb keeps only in-frame clones here, not all; method: immunoSEQ multiplex PCR. Of about 2 million clones listed, 95% are singletons. Donors had no recently reported acute infections or vaccinations and were HIV-negative. Researchers partitioned CD4+ cells into CD45RA+ naive and CD45RA-negative memory subsets. The CDR3 covers 14 residues. Germline assignment: CDR1 PRHDT and CDR2 FYEKMQ (reference sequence). V lost 5 bases and J lost 8, with 18 bases in between. The chain links TRBV13 to TRBJ1-1; no firm D call. The sequence was obtained from a young man in good health. Sequenced: naive CD4+ T cells sorted from blood. Subset denoted: CD45RA+ positively selected. The CDR3 here is CASSRLRAGAEAFF. The CDR3 coding sequence is TGTGCCAGCAGCCGGCTTAGGGCGGGCGCAGAAGCTTTCTTT.